This T cell receptor beta chain was captured by sequencing in a study of patients and donors after allogeneic stem cell transplantation. The CDR3 is 13 amino acids. Germline CDR1 is MNHEY and CDR2 is SVGAGI. V was shortened by 2 bases and J by 6 bases, with 8 bases between the two germline ends. TCRdb passed the RT-PCR reads through MiXCR, listing each CDR3 protein once. The profile shows about 960,000 distinct CDR3 sequences, more than 15% of them singletons. The sequence derives from a human donor who was either an allogeneic HSCT recipient or a stem cell or donor lymphocyte infusion donor (not recorded which). It is not recorded whose cells these are; they may come from a transplant donor. V gene TRBV6-5 combines with J gene TRBJ2-1; weak D call: TRBD2 (5 bases). The sequenced sample consisted of blood, either unsorted or a sorted T cell fraction (not recorded which). In DNA form, the CDR3 reads TGTGCCAGCAGTTACCCGGACTCCAATGAGCAGTTCTTC. This codes for CASSYPDSNEQFF.